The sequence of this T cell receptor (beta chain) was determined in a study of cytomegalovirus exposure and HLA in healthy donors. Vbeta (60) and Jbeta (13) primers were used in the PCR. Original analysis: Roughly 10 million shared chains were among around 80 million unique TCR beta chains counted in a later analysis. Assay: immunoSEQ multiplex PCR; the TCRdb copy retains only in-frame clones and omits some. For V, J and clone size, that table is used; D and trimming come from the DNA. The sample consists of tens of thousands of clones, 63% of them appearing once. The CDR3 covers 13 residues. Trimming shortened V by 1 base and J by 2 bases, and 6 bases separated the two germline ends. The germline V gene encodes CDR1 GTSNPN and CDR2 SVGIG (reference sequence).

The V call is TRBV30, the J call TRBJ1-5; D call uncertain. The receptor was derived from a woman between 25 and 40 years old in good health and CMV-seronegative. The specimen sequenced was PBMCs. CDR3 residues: CAWSAVGNQPQHF. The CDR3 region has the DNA TGTGCCTGGAGTGCCGTCGGCAATCAGCCCCAGCATTTT.